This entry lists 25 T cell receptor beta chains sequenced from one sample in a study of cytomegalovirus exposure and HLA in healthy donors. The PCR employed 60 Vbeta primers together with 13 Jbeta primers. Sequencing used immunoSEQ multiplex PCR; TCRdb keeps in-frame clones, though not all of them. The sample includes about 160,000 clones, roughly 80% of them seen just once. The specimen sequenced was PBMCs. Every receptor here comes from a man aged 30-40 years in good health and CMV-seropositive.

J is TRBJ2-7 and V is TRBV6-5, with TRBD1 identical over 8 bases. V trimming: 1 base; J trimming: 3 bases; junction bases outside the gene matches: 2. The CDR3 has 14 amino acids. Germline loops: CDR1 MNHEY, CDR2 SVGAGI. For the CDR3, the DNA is TGTGCCAGCAGTTACTACAGGGGGGACTACGAGCAGTACTTC. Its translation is CASSYYRGDYEQYF.

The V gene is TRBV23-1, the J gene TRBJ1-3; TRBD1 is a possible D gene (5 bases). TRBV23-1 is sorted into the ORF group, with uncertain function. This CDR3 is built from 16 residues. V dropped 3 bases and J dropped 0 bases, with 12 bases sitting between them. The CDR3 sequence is CASSHHQGSSGNTIYF. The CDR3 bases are TGCGCCAGCAGTCACCATCAGGGAAGCTCTGGAAACACCATATATTTT.

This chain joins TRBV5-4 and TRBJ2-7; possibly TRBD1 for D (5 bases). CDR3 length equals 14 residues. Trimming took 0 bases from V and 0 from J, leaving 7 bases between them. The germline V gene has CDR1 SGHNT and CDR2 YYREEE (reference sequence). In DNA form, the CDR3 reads TGTGCCAGCAGCTTGGGAGACAGCTCCTACGAGCAGTACTTC. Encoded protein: CASSLGDSSYEQYF.

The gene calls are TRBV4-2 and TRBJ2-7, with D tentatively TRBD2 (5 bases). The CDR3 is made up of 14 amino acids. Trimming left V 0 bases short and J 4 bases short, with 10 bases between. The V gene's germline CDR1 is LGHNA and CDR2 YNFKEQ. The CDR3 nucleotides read TGTGCCAGCAGCCAAGACGTTAGCGTTTACGAGCAGTACTTC. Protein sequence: CASSQDVSVYEQYF.

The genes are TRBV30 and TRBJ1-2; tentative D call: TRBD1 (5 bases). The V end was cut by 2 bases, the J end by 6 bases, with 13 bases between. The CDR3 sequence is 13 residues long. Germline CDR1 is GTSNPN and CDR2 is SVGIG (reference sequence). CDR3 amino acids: CAWSTLGGNGYTF. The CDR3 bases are TGTGCCTGGAGTACCCTCGGGGGGAATGGCTACACCTTC.

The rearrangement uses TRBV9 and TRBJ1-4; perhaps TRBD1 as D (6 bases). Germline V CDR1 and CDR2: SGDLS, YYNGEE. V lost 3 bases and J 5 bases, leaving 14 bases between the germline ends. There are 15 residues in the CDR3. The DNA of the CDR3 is TGTGCCAGCAGCGCAGCGGTACAGGGAAATGAAAAACTGTTTTTT. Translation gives CASSAAVQGNEKLFF.

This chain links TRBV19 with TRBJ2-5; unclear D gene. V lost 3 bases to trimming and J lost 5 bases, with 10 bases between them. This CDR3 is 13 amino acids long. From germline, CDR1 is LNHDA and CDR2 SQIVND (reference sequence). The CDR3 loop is CASSIRRYETQYF. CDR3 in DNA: TGTGCCAGTAGTATCAGAAGATATGAGACCCAGTACTTC.

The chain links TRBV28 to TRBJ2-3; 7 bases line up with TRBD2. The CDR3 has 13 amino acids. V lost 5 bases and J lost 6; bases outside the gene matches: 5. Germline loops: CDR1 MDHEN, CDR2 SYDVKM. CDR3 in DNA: TGTGCCAGCAGTAGAAGGGGAGGGGATACGCAGTATTTT. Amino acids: CASSRRGGDTQYF.

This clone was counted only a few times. CDR3 nucleotides: TGCGCCAGCAGCTCAAGACAGGGGAACTACAATGAGCAGTTCTTC. Encoded protein: CASSSRQGNYNEQFF. The chain is built from TRBV5-1 and TRBJ2-1, with 8 nucleotides matching TRBD1. Germline V CDR1 and CDR2: SGHRS, YFSETQ. The CDR3 extends over 15 amino acids. V shed 3 bases and J 3 bases; nucleotides not matched to a gene: 5.

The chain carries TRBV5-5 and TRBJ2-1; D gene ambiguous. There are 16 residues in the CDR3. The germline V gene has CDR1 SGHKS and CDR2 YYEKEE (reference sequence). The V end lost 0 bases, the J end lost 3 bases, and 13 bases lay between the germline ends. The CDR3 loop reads CASSLGPFGGYNEQFF. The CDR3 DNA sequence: TGTGCCAGCAGCTTGGGGCCGTTTGGTGGCTACAATGAGCAGTTCTTC.

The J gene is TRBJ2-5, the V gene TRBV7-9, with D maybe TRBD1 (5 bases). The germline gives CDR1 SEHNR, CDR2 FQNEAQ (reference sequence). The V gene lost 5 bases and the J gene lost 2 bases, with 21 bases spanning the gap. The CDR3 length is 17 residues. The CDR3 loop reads CASSPSTASPSQETQYF. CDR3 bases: TGTGCCAGCAGCCCCTCGACAGCGAGCCCCTCTCAAGAGACCCAGTACTTC.

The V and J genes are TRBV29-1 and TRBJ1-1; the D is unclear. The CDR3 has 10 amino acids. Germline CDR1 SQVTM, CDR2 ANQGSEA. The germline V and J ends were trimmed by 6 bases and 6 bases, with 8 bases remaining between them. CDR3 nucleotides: TGCAGCGTGTTAGATGCTGAAGCTTTCTTT. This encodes CSVLDAEAFF. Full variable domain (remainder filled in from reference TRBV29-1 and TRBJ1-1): SAVISQKPSRDICQRGTSLTIQCQVDSQVTMMFWYRQQPGQSLTLIATANQGSEATYESGFVIDKFPISRPNLTFSTLTVSNMSPEDSSIYLCSVLDAEAFFGQGTRLTVV.

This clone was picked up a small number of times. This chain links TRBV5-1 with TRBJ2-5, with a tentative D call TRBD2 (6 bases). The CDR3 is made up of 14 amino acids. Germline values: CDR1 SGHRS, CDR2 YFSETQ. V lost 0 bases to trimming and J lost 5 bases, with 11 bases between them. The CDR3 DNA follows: TGCGCCAGCAGCTTGGCCCAGGAGGGTGAGACCCAGTACTTC. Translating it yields CASSLAQEGETQYF.

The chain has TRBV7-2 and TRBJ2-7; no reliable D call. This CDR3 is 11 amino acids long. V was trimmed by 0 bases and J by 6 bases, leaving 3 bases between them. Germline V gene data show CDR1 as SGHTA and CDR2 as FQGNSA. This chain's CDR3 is CASSLALEQYF. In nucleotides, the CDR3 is TGTGCCAGCAGCTTAGCACTCGAGCAGTACTTC.

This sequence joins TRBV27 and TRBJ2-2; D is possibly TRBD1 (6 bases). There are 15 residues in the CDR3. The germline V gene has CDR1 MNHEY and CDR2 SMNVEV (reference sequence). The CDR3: CASSPGAGAPGELFF. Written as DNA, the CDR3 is TGTGCGTCTAGTCCCGGGGCAGGGGCCCCCGGGGAGCTGTTTTTT.

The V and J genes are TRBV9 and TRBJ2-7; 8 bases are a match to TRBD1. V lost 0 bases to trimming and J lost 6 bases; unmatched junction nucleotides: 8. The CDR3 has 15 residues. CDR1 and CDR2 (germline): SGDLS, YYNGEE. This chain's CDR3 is CASSVGGDRGSEQYF. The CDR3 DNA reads TGTGCCAGCAGCGTAGGGGGAGACAGGGGTTCCGAGCAGTACTTC.

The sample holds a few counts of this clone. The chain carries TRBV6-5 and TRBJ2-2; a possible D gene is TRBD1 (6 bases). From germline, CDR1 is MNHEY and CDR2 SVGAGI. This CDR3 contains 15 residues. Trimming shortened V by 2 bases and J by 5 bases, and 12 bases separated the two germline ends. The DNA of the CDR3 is TGTGCCAGCAGTTACCACAGGGAAGGGACCGGGGAGCTGTTTTTT. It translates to CASSYHREGTGELFF.

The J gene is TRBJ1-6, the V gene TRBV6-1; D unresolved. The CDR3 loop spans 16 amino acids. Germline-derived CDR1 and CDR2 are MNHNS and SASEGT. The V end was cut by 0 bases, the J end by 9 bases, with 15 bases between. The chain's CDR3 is CASSEAGGSIGSPLHF. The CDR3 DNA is TGTGCCAGCAGTGAAGCCGGCGGGTCGATAGGTTCACCCCTCCACTTT.

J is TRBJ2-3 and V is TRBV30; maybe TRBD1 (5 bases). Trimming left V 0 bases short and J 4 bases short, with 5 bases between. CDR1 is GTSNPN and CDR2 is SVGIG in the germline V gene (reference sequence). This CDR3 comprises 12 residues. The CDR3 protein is CAWSVQADTQYF. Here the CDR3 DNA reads TGTGCCTGGAGTGTACAGGCAGATACGCAGTATTTT. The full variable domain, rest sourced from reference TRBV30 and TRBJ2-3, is SQTIHQWPATLVQPVGSPLSLECTVEGTSNPNLYWYRQAAGRGLQLLFYSVGIGQISSEVPQNLSASRPQDRQFILSSKKLLLSDSGFYLCAWSVQADTQYFGPGTRLTVL.

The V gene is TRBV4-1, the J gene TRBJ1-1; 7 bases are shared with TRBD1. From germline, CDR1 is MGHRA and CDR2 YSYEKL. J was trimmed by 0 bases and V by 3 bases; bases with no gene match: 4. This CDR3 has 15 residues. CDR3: CASSHAGTVNTEAFF. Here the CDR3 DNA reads TGCGCCAGCAGCCACGCCGGGACAGTGAACACTGAAGCTTTCTTT.

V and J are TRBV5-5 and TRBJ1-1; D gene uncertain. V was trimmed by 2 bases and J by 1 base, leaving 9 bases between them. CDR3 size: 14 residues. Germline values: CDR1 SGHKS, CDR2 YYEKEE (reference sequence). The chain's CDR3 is CASSFWQKNTEAFF. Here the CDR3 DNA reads TGTGCCAGCAGCTTCTGGCAGAAGAACACTGAAGCTTTCTTT.

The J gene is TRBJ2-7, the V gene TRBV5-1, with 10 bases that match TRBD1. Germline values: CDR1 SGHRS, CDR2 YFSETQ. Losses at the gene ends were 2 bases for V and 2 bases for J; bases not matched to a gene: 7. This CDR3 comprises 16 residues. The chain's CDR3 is CASSLGPGQGTYEQYF. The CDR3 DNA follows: TGCGCCAGCAGCTTAGGACCGGGACAGGGGACCTACGAGCAGTACTTC. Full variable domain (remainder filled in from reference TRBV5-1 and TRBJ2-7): KAGVTQTPRYLIKTRGQQVTLSCSPISGHRSVSWYQQTPGQGLQFLFEYFSETQRNKGNFPGRFSGRQFSNSRSEMNVSTLELGDSALYLCASSLGPGQGTYEQYFGPGTRLTVT.

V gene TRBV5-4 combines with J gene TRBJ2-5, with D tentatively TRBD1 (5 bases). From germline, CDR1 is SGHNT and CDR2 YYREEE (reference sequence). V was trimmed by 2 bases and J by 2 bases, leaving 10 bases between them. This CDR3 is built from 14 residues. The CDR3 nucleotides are TGTGCCAGCAGCTTAGGAACAGGACAAGAGACCCAGTACTTC. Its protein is CASSLGTGQETQYF.

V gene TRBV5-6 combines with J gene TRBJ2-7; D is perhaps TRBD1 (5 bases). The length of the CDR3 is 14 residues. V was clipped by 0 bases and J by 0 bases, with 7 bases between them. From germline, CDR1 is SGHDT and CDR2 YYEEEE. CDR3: CASSLGRGSYEQYF. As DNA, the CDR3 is TGTGCCAGCAGCTTGGGTAGGGGCTCCTACGAGCAGTACTTC.

The CDR3 here is CASSQRGQQNTEAFF. CDR3 sequence (DNA): TGCGCCAGCAGCCAAAGGGGACAGCAGAACACTGAAGCTTTCTTT. V and J are TRBV5-1 and TRBJ1-1; 7 nucleotides match TRBD1. This CDR3 has 15 residues. Germline CDR1 SGHRS, CDR2 YFSETQ. V dropped 4 bases and J dropped 1; count of bases not matched to a gene: 7.